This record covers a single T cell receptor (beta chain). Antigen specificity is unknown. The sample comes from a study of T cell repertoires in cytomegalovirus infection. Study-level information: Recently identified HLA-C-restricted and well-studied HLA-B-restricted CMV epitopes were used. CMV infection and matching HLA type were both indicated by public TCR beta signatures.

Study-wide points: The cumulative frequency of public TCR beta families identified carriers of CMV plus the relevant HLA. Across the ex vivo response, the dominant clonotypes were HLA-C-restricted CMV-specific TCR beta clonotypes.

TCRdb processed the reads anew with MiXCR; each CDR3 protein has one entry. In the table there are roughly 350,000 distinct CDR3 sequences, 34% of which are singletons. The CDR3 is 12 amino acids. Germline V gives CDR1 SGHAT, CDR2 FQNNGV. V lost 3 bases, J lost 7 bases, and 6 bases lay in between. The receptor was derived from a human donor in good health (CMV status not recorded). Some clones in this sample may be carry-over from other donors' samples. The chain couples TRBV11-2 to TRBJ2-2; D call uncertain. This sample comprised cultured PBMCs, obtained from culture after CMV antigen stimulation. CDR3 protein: CASSFQYGELFF. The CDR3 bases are TGTGCCAGCAGCTTTCAGTACGGGGAGCTGTTTTTT.